These 4 T cell receptor beta chains came from one sample sequenced in a study of T cell changes during pregnancy in multiple sclerosis. Method: immunoSEQ multiplex PCR; TCRdb's copy keeps in-frame clones and lacks some. In the table there are roughly 100,000 clones, around nine tenths of which are singletons. The input for sequencing was peripheral blood, taken after pregnancy. Every receptor here comes from a female donor with multiple sclerosis, enrolled in a pregnancy study.

The J gene is TRBJ2-4, the V gene TRBV27; 10 bases match TRBD2. V trimming: 6 bases; J trimming: 1 base; junction bases outside the gene matches: 15. The CDR3 runs 19 residues. CDR1 is MNHEY and CDR2 is SMNVEV in the germline V gene (reference sequence). The DNA of the CDR3 is TGTGCCAGCAGACGGAAAGCGGGAGGGGGAGGTTCGGCCAAAAACATTCAGTACTTC. It translates to CASRRKAGGGGSAKNIQYF.

This chain connects TRBV19 to TRBJ2-7; D is perhaps TRBD1 (6 bases). V dropped 5 bases and J dropped 1 base, with 15 bases sitting between them. The CDR3 totals 15 residues. Germline loops: CDR1 LNHDA, CDR2 SQIVND (reference sequence). CDR3 sequence: CASSDPQGISYEQYF. CDR3 nucleotide sequence: TGTGCCAGTAGTGATCCACAGGGTATTTCCTACGAGCAGTACTTC. The full variable domain, rest sourced from reference TRBV19 and TRBJ2-7, is DGGITQSPKYLFRKEGQNVTLSCEQNLNHDAMYWYRQDPGQGLRLIYYSQIVNDFQKGDIAEGYSVSREKKESFPLTVTSAQKNPTAFYLCASSDPQGISYEQYFGPGTRLTVT.

The sample holds one count of this clone. This chain uses TRBV25-1 with TRBJ1-1, with TRBD1 matching 9 bases. Trimming took 8 bases from V and 4 from J; bases not matched to a gene: 11. Germline V gene data show CDR1 as MGHDK and CDR2 as SYGVNS. The CDR3 consists of 15 residues. The CDR3 is CASSTGTGSPTEAFF. CDR3 coding DNA: TGTGCCAGCTCCACCGGGACAGGGTCTCCCACTGAAGCTTTCTTT.

The chain joins TRBV5-1 to TRBJ2-3, with 16 bases fitting TRBD2. Per germline, CDR1 SGHRS and CDR2 YFSETQ. V lost 0 bases to trimming and J lost 6 bases; unmatched junction nucleotides: 7. This CDR3 has 18 amino acids. CDR3 amino acids: CASSLVGLAGGSRDTQYF. In nucleotides, the CDR3 is TGCGCCAGCAGCTTGGTGGGACTAGCGGGGGGGAGCCGCGATACGCAGTATTTT.